The entry below gives a single TCR beta chain sequence along with its context. Amplification of the TCR beta CDR3 regions used RNA transcripts (as template). The library came from an HTBI-primed first-round RT-PCR and a second-round multiplex PCR. TCRdb recomputed calls from the multiplex PCR reads with MiXCR, one row per CDR3 protein. The table lists 500,000 to 800,000 distinct CDR3 sequences, roughly 39% of them singletons, with over 2.5% in the top ten. This sample is drawn from a study of Graves' ophthalmopathy and Graves' hyperthyroidism. The CDR3 has 17 amino acids. Germline CDR1 is SNHLY and CDR2 is FYNNEI. V shed 6 bases and J 2 bases; nucleotides not matched to a gene: 8.

The sequenced material came from peripheral blood. The source is an adult man with Graves' ophthalmopathy. J is TRBJ2-6 and V is TRBV2; 9 nucleotides agree with TRBD1. The DNA of the CDR3 is TGTGCCAGCAGCTCAGGGACAGGGTCACCTGGGGCCAACGTCCTGACTTTC. This encodes CASSSGTGSPGANVLTF. Using reference TRBV2 and TRBJ2-6 for the parts outside the CDR3, the full variable domain is EPEVTQTPSHQVTQMGQEVILRCVPISNHLYFYWYRQILGQKVEFLVSFYNNEISEKSEIFDDQFSVERPDGSNFTLKIRSTKLEDSAMYFCASSSGTGSPGANVLTFGAGSRLTVL.